The 8 T cell receptor beta chains presented below share a single source sample, sequenced in a study of T cell repertoires in cytomegalovirus infection. TCRdb fed the reads into MiXCR, producing one record per CDR3 protein. The table lists 450,000 to 550,000 distinct CDR3 sequences, about 15% of them singletons, with roughly a quarter in the top ten. Sequenced sample: CD8+ T cells from PBMCs. These receptors were taken from a human donor in good health (CMV status not recorded). Some clones in this sample may be carry-over from other donors' samples.

This clonotype showed up just a few times. The rearrangement joins TRBV28 to TRBJ1-2; TRBD1 matches at 8 bases. V lost 3 bases, J lost 3 bases, and 3 bases stayed unmatched. Germline loops: CDR1 MDHEN, CDR2 SYDVKM. The CDR3 totals 14 residues. The CDR3 sequence: CASSLQGAYYGYTF. In DNA form, the CDR3 reads TGTGCCAGCAGTTTGCAGGGGGCCTACTATGGCTACACCTTC.

This clonotype came up a few times. The chain employs TRBV7-8 and TRBJ1-2; 8 positions agree with TRBD1. The V and J ends lost 3 bases and 6 bases, in that order; junction bases with no gene match: 3. Germline V gives CDR1 SGHVS, CDR2 FQNEAQ. The CDR3 extends over 13 amino acids. The CDR3 region has the DNA TGTGCCAGCAGCTTCGAGACAGGGGATGGCTACACCTTC. Encoded protein: CASSFETGDGYTF.

The CDR3 is CASSSEEMGYGYTF. For the CDR3, the DNA is TGCGCCAGCAGCTCCGAGGAAATGGGCTATGGCTACACCTTC. The gene calls are TRBV5-1 and TRBJ1-2, with unresolved D. The ends were cut back, 3 bases at V and 4 bases at J, with 13 bases in the middle. The CDR3 consists of 14 residues. Germline V gene lookup returns CDR1 SGHRS and CDR2 YFSETQ.

The rearrangement links TRBV7-4 to TRBJ2-7, with 7 bases matching TRBD1. The ends lost 5 bases at V and 5 bases at J; junction bases unmatched: 12. Germline assignment: CDR1 SGHVT and CDR2 SQSDAQ. The CDR3 is 15 residues long. Written as DNA, the CDR3 is TGTGCCAGCAGCACCCCCGGGACAGAGGGCGACGAGCAGTACTTC. This gives the protein CASSTPGTEGDEQYF.

There are many counts of this clonotype. V and J are TRBV25-1 and TRBJ2-7, with 8 bases fitting TRBD1. Germline V lookup: CDR1 MGHDK, CDR2 SYGVNS. The CDR3 runs to 13 residues. The trim removed 2 bases at V and 13 bases at J, leaving 10 bases unmatched. For the CDR3, the DNA is TGTGCCAGCAGTGAAAGGTCAGGGGGCGCAGATTACTTC. As protein: CASSERSGGADYF.

This clonotype appeared a few times. V usage is TRBV7-9 and J usage is TRBJ2-1, with a possible D match to TRBD1 (6 bases). Deletions cut 6 bases from V and 10 bases from J, with 25 bases between. CDR1 is SEHNR, CDR2 FQNEAQ, per germline (reference sequence). The length of the CDR3 is 16 residues. The CDR3: CASRNTTGTMQSEQFF. In DNA, the CDR3 is TGTGCCAGCAGGAATACGACCGGGACAATGCAATCGGAGCAGTTCTTC. Together with reference TRBV7-9 and TRBJ2-1, the CDR3 gives the full variable domain: DTGVSQNPRHKITKRGQNVTFRCDPISEHNRLYWYRQTLGQGPEFLTYFQNEAQLEKSRLLSDRFSAERPKGSFSTLEIQRTEQGDSAMYLCASRNTTGTMQSEQFFGPGTRLTVL.

The chain is built from TRBV10-1 and TRBJ2-3; D not resolved. Looked up from germline, CDR1 is WNHNN and CDR2 is SYGVQD (reference sequence). V lost 0 bases and J 7 bases, leaving 11 bases between the germline ends. The CDR3 is made up of 14 amino acids. CDR3 protein: CASSESIHQNTQYF. For the CDR3, the DNA is TGCGCCAGCAGTGAGTCGATTCACCAGAATACGCAGTATTTT.

This clonotype was observed a few times. This chain uses TRBV3-1 with TRBJ1-5; the D gene is possibly TRBD1 (6 bases). This CDR3 region has 16 residues. Germline CDR1 is LGHDT and CDR2 is YNNKEL (reference sequence). The V and J ends lost 3 bases and 3 bases respectively, with 15 bases between them. The CDR3 sequence: CASSHAGGHDNQPQHF. CDR3 in DNA: TGTGCCAGCAGCCACGCCGGGGGGCATGACAATCAGCCCCAGCATTTT.